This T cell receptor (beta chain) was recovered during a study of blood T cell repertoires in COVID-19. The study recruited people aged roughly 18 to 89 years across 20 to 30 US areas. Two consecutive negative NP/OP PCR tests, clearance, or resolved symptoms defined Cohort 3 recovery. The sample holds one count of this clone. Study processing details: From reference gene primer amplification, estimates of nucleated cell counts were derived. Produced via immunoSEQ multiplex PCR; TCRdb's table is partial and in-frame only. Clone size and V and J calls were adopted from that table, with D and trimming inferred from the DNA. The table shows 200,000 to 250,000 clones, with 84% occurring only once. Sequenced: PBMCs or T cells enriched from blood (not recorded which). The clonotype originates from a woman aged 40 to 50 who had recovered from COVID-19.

The DNA of the CDR3 is TGCGCCAGCGCTATTAGCGGGCAAGAGACCCAGTACTTC. This translates into CASAISGQETQYF. The rearrangement joins TRBV5-1 to TRBJ2-5; 7 nucleotides line up with TRBD2. Per germline, CDR1 SGHRS and CDR2 YFSETQ. J lost 2 bases, V lost 7 bases, and 5 bases had no gene match. This CDR3 comprises 13 residues.